The 15 T cell receptor beta chains reported below all come from one sample, sequenced in a study of identical twins. MiXCR, applied by TCRdb to the 5' RACE reads, yields one record per CDR3 protein. The table has roughly 1.6 million distinct CDR3 sequences, around a third seen once. Sequencing input: cord blood. These TCRs come from a newborn girl in good health.

The rearrangement links TRBV20-1 to TRBJ2-3; 7 bases align to TRBD2. The CDR3 contains 14 residues. After removal of 1 base from V and 4 bases from J, the junction contained 5 bases not matched to a gene. CDR1 and CDR2 (germline): DFQATT, SNEGSKA (reference sequence). In DNA form, the CDR3 reads TGCAGTGCTAGAGTCTGGGAGGGTTCAGATACGCAGTATTTT. This gives the protein CSARVWEGSDTQYF.

The chain has TRBV5-1 and TRBJ1-2, with TRBD1 as a possible D gene (6 bases). V lost 0 bases, J lost 8 bases, and 11 bases lay in between. The CDR3 is made up of 13 amino acids. Germline V CDR1 and CDR2: SGHRS, YFSETQ. The CDR3 nucleotides read TGCGCCAGCAGCTTGGACAGGGAGAAAGGCTACACCTTC. It translates to CASSLDREKGYTF.

This clonotype was picked up a small number of times. This chain uses TRBV18 with TRBJ2-1; D gene uncertain. Germline V CDR1 and CDR2: KGHSH, LQKENI. CDR3 length: 16 amino acids. With 1 base removed from V and 2 bases from J, the gap between germline ends came to 12 bases. The CDR3 protein is CASSPLPNTPYNEQFF. The CDR3, as DNA: TGTGCCAGCTCACCACTCCCAAACACGCCCTACAATGAGCAGTTCTTC.

The rearrangement joins TRBV25-1 to TRBJ2-3; D perhaps matches TRBD2 (5 bases). V lost 3 bases and J lost 3, with 10 bases in between. In germline, CDR1 is MGHDK, CDR2 SYGVNS. The CDR3 is 14 residues long. The CDR3 DNA follows: TGTGCCAGCAGTGACCTTCGGACTACAGATACGCAGTATTTT. This sequence encodes CASSDLRTTDTQYF.

This chain connects TRBV7-2 to TRBJ2-7; D is possibly TRBD1 (5 bases). This CDR3 is built from 14 residues. V gave up 5 bases and J gave up 2 bases, with 13 bases separating them. CDR1 and CDR2 from the germline V gene are SGHTA and FQGNSA. CDR3 loop: CASSLRQTPYEQYF. The CDR3 coding sequence is TGTGCCAGCAGCCTACGACAGACTCCCTACGAGCAGTACTTC.

As to this clonotype: A single base separates this from a much larger clone, so it may be a read error. V usage is TRBV9 and J usage is TRBJ1-2, with D possibly matching TRBD1 (5 bases). With 0 bases removed from V and 5 bases from J, the gap between germline ends came to 8 bases. The CDR3 has 13 amino acids. Germline values: CDR1 SGDLS, CDR2 YYNGEE. The CDR3 sequence is CASSVAAGYGYTF. CDR3 sequence (DNA): TGTGCCAGCAGCGTAGCGGCAGGGTATGGCTACACCTTC.

A few counts support this clonotype. V and J are TRBV28 and TRBJ2-4; 8 bases match TRBD1. Germline CDR1 and CDR2: MDHEN and SYDVKM. Unmatched junction bases numbered 14, after V lost 1 base and J lost 9 bases. The CDR3 loop spans 17 amino acids. As DNA, the CDR3 is TGTGCCAGCAGTTTATATGGAACAGGGGGACGGTCGGGCATTCAGTACTTC. It yields the protein CASSLYGTGGRSGIQYF.

This clonotype was seen a handful of times. The chain couples TRBV27 to TRBJ1-6; weak D call: TRBD1 (6 bases). V gave up 8 bases and J gave up 10 bases, with 21 bases separating them. Germline CDR1 is MNHEY and CDR2 is SMNVEV (reference sequence). CDR3 size: 15 residues. CDR3 DNA sequence: TGTGCCAGCTCGGCGTCGCAGGGGATCGGGTCACCCCTCCACTTT. Its translation: CASSASQGIGSPLHF.

This clonotype has only a few counts. The genes are TRBV14 and TRBJ1-6; no definite D call. The CDR3 contains 15 residues. V shed 5 bases and J shed 0 bases, with 8 bases lying between them. Germline CDR1 is SGHDN and CDR2 is FVKESK. The CDR3, as DNA: TGTGCCAGCAGCTGGGGTGGCTCCTATAATTCACCCCTCCACTTT. This encodes CASSWGGSYNSPLHF.

This clonotype was picked up a small number of times. The J gene is TRBJ2-7, the V gene TRBV7-2, with D perhaps matching TRBD1 (6 bases). V was cut by 2 bases and J by 4 bases, with 27 bases left in between. CDR3 length: 19 residues. Germline CDR1 SGHTA, CDR2 FQGNSA. CDR3 region: CASSLSPLVRQDLLYEQYF. The CDR3 coding sequence is TGTGCCAGCAGCTTAAGCCCTTTAGTTCGACAGGACCTTCTATACGAGCAGTACTTC.

The genes are TRBV27 and TRBJ2-1; 7 bases align to TRBD1. The V and J ends lost 1 base and 6 bases, in that order; junction bases with no gene match: 3. The CDR3 is 14 amino acids. Germline CDR1 reads MNHEY; CDR2 reads SMNVEV (reference sequence). CDR3 loop: CASSLYNRGNEQFF. For the CDR3, the DNA is TGTGCCAGCAGTTTATACAACAGGGGCAATGAGCAGTTCTTC.

The chain is built from TRBV6-1 and TRBJ2-1; 9 bases are shared with TRBD1. J was trimmed by 6 bases and V by 2 bases; bases with no gene match: 2. This CDR3 contains 14 residues. The germline gives CDR1 MNHNS, CDR2 SASEGT. The CDR3 DNA sequence: TGTGCCAGCAGTGAAATGGACAGGGGCAATGAGCAGTTCTTC. It specifies CASSEMDRGNEQFF.

This clonotype was observed a handful of times. CDR3 protein: CASSVATGRWLGDTQYF. CDR3 DNA: TGTGCCAGCAGCGTAGCGACGGGACGGTGGTTGGGGGATACGCAGTATTTT. The genes are TRBV9 and TRBJ2-3; D tentatively fits TRBD1 or TRBD2 (5 bases each). Germline loops: CDR1 SGDLS, CDR2 YYNGEE. V dropped 0 bases and J dropped 6 bases, with 20 bases sitting between them. CDR3 length equals 17 residues.

The chain carries TRBV3-1 and TRBJ2-7; perhaps TRBD2 as D (6 bases). The CDR3 covers 15 residues. Germline CDR1 and CDR2: LGHDT and YNNKEL (reference sequence). The V and J ends lost 3 bases and 4 bases respectively, with 16 bases between them. The CDR3 coding sequence is TGTGCCAGCAGCCAGGAGACTAGGTTGGTTTACGAGCAGTACTTC. Amino acids: CASSQETRLVYEQYF.

The J gene is TRBJ1-2, the V gene TRBV12-3 or TRBV12-4; a weak D match, TRBD1 (5 bases). The CDR3 sequence is 13 residues long. The V and J ends lost 4 bases and 8 bases respectively, with 14 bases between them. The CDR3 is CASSSYRRDGYTF. The CDR3 bases are TGTGCCAGCAGTTCCTACAGAAGGGACGGCTACACCTTC.